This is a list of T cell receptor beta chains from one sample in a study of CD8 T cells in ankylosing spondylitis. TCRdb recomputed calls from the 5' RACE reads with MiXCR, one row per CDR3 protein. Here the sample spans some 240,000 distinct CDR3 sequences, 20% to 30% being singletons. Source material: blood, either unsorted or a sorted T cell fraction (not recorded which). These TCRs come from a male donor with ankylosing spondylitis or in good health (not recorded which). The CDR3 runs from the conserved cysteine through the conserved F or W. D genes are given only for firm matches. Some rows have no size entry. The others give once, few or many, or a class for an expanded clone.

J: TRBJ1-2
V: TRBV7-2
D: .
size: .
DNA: TGTGCCAGCAGCGTAGAGGGTACAGGGTTGGCGGGTGGCTACACCTTC
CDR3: CASSVEGTGLAGGYTF

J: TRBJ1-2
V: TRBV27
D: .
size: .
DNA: TGTGCCAGCAGTTTATCTTTTCTCGGGGATAACTATGGCTACACCTTC
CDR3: CASSLSFLGDNYGYTF

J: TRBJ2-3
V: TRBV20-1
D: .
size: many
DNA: TGCAGTGCTGGACAGCTTAGCACAGATACGCAGTATTTT
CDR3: CSAGQLSTDTQYF

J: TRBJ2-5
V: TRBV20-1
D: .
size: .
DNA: TGCAGTGCTAGATCCACCCAGGGGCAAGAGACCCAGTACTTC
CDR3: CSARSTQGQETQYF

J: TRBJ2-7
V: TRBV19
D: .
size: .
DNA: TGTGCCAGTAGTATACGTGGCGGGCTGTACGAGCAGTACTTC
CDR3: CASSIRGGLYEQYF

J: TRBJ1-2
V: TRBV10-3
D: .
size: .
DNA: TGTGCCATCCGAACCTCCTCCCATTACGGCTACACCTTC
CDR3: CAIRTSSHYGYTF

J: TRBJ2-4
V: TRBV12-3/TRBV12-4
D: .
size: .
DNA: TGTGCCAGCAGTTTTGAAGGGGGGGTAGCCAAAAACATTCAGTACTTC
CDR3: CASSFEGGVAKNIQYF

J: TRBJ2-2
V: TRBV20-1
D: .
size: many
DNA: TGCAGTGCTAGGAGGGTTGGGGTTTTCGGGGAGCTGTTTTTT
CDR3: CSARRVGVFGELFF

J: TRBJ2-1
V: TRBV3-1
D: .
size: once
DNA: TGTGCCAGCAGCCCTGGGACCCTCGCTGAGCAGTTCTTC
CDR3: CASSPGTLAEQFF

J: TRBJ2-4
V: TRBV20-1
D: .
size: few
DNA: TGCAGTGCTAGAAAGGAGGGCAAAAACATTCAGTACTTC
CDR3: CSARKEGKNIQYF

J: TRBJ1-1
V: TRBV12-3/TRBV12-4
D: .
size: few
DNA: TGTGCCAGCAGGAAAAGGGACATGAACACTGAAGCTTTCTTT
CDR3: CASRKRDMNTEAFF

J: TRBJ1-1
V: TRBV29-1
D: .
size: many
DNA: TGCAGCGTTCATAAAGGGGGGAGAAACACTGAAGCTTTCTTT
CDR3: CSVHKGGRNTEAFF

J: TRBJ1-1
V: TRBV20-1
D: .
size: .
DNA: TGCAGTGCCCCGGGGGGGGTAGTCAAGGGCACTGAAGCTTTCTTT
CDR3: CSAPGGVVKGTEAFF

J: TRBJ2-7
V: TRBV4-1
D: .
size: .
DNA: TGCGCCAGCAGCCACCTCCCCGGGGGAACGGAGTACTTC
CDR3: CASSHLPGGTEYF

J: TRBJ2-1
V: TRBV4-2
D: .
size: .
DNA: TGTGCCAGGAGCCCGGAGGTCTCCTGCTCCTACAATGAGCAGTTCTTC
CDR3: CARSPEVSCSYNEQFF

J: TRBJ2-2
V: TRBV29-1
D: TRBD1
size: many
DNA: TGCAGCGTGGGGGACAGCACCGGGGAGCTGTTTTTT
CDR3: CSVGDSTGELFF

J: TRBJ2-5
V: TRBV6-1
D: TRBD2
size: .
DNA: TGTGCCAGCAGCCGGTCGGGGGGAAAGGCCGGGGAGACCCAGTACTTC
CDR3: CASSRSGGKAGETQYF

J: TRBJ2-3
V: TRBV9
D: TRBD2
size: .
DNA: TGTGCCAGCAGCCCTTACATACTAGCGGGGGTCTCAGATACGCAGTATTTT
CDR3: CASSPYILAGVSDTQYF

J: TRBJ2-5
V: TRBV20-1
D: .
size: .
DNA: TGCAGTGCTATGGAAAGGCCACAAGAGACCCAGTACTTC
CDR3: CSAMERPQETQYF

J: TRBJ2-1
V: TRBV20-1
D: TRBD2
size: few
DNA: TGCAGTGCTAGCCAACCTAGCGGGGGTTGGAATGAGCAGTTCTTC
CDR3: CSASQPSGGWNEQFF

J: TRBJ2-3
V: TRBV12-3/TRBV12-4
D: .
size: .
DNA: TGTGCCAGCAGTTTAGCGGTCGGGGTGTCAGATACGCAGTATTTT
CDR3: CASSLAVGVSDTQYF

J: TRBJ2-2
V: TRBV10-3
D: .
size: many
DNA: TGTGCCATCACGGCTGACCCAAGCGGGCCCGGGGAGCTGTTTTTT
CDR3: CAITADPSGPGELFF